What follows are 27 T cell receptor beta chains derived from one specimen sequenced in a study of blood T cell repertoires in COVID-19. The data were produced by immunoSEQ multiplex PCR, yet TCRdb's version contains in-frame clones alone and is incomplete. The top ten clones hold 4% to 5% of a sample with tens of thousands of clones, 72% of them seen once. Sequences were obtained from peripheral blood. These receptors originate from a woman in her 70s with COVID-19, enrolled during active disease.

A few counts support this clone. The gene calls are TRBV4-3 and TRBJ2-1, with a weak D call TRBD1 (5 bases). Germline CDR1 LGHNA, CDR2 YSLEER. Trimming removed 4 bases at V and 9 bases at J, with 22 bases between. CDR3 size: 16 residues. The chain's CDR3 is CASSRAPGLETGEQFF. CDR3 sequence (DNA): TGCGCCAGCAGCCGCGCTCCAGGGCTAGAGACGGGTGAGCAGTTCTTC.

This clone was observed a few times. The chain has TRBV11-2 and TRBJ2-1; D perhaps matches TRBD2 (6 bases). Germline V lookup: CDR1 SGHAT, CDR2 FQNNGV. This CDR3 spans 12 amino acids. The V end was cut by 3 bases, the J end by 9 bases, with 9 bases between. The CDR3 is CASSLAGSEQFF. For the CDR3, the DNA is TGTGCCAGCAGCTTGGCCGGGAGTGAGCAGTTCTTC.

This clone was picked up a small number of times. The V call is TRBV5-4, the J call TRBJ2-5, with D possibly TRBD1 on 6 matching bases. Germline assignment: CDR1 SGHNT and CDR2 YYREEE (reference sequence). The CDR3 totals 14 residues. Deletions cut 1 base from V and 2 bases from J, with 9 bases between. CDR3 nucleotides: TGTGCCAGCAGCTTGCAGGGGACACAAGAGACCCAGTACTTC. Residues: CASSLQGTQETQYF.

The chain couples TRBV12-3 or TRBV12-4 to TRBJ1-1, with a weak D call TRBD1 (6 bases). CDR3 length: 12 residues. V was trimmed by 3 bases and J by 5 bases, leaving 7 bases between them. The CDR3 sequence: CASSFQGTEAFF. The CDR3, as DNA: TGTGCCAGCAGTTTTCAGGGGACTGAAGCTTTCTTT.

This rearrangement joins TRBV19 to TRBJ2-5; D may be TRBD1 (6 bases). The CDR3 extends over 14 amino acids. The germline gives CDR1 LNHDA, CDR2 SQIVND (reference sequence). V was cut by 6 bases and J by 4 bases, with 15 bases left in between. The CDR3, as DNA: TGTGCCAGTAGAATCCGTCAAGGGGGAGAGACCCAGTACTTC. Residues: CASRIRQGGETQYF.

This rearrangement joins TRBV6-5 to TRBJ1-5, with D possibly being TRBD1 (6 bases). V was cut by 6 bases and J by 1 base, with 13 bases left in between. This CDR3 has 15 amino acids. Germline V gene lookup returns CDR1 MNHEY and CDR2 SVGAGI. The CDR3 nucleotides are TGTGCCAGCAGCGTCACAGGGAAGAGCAATCAGCCCCAGCATTTT. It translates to CASSVTGKSNQPQHF.

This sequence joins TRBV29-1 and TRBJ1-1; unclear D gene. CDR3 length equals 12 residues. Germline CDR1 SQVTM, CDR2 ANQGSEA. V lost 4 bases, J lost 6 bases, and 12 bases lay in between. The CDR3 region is CSVVGAGAEAFF. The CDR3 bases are TGCAGCGTTGTGGGAGCAGGAGCTGAAGCTTTCTTT.

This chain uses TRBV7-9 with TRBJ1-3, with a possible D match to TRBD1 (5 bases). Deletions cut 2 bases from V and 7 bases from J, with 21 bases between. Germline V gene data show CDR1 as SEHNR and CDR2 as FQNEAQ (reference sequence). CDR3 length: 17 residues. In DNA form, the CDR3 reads TGTGCCAGCAGCTTACCTCTTCAATCTGGGGCGGAGAACACCATATATTTT. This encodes CASSLPLQSGAENTIYF.

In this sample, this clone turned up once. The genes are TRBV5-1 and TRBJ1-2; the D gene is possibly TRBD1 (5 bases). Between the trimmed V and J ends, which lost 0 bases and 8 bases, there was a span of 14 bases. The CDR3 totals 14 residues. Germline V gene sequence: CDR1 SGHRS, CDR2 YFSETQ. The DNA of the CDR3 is TGCGCCAGCAGCTTGGCCAACAGGCAGAGCGGCTACACCTTC. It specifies CASSLANRQSGYTF.

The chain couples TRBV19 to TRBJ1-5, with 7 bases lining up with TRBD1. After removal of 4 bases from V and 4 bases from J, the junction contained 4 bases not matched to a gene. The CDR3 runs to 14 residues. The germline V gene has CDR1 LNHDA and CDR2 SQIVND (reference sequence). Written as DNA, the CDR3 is TGTGCCAGTAGTACGGCAGGGGGAAATCAGCCCCAGCATTTT. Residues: CASSTAGGNQPQHF. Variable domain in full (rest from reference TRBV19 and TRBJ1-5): DGGITQSPKYLFRKEGQNVTLSCEQNLNHDAMYWYRQDPGQGLRLIYYSQIVNDFQKGDIAEGYSVSREKKESFPLTVTSAQKNPTAFYLCASSTAGGNQPQHFGDGTRLSIL.

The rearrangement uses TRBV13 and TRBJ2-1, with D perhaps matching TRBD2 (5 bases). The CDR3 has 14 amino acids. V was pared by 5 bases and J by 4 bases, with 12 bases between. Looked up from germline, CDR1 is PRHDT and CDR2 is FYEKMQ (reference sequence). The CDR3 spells CASSPPRGYNEQFF. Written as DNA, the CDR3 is TGTGCCAGCAGCCCTCCCCGGGGATACAATGAGCAGTTCTTC. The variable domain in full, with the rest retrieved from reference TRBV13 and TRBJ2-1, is AAGVIQSPRHLIKEKRETATLKCYPIPRHDTVYWYQQGPGQDPQFLISFYEKMQSDKGSIPDRFSAQQFSDYHSELNMSSLELGDSALYFCASSPPRGYNEQFFGPGTRLTVL.

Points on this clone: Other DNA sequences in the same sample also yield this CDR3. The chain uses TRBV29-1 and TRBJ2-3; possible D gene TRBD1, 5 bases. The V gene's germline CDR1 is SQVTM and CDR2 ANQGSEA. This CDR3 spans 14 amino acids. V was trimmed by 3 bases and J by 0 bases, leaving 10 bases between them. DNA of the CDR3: TGCAGCGTTGAGCAGGGTACTAGCACAGATACGCAGTATTTT. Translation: CSVEQGTSTDTQYF.

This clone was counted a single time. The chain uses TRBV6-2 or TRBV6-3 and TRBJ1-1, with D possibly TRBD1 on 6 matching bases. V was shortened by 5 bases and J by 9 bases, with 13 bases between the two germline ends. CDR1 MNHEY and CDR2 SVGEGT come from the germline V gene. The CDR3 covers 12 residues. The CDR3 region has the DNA TGTGCCAGCAGTCCAGAGGGGGACCAAGCTTTCTTT. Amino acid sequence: CASSPEGDQAFF.

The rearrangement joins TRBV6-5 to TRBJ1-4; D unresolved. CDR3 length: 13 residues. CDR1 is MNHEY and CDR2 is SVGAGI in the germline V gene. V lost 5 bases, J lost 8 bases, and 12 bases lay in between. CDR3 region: CASSPAPGEKLFF. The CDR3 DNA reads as TGTGCCAGCAGTCCGGCCCCCGGGGAAAAACTGTTTTTT.

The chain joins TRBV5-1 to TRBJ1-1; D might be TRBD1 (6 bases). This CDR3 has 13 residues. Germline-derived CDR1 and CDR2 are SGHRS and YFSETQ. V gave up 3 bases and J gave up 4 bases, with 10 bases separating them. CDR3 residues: CASSSRQATEAFF. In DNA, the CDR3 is TGCGCCAGCAGCTCACGACAGGCCACTGAAGCTTTCTTT.

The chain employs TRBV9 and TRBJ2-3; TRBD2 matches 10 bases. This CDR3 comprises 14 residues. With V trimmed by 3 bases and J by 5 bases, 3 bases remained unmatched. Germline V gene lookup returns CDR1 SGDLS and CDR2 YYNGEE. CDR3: CASSGSGGGDTQYF. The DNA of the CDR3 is TGTGCCAGCAGCGGGAGCGGGGGGGGAGATACGCAGTATTTT. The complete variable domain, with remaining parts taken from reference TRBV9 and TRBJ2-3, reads DSGVTQTPKHLITATGQRVTLRCSPRSGDLSVYWYQQSLDQGLQFLIQYYNGEERAKGNILERFSAQQFPDLHSELNLSSLELGDSALYFCASSGSGGGDTQYFGPGTRLTVL.

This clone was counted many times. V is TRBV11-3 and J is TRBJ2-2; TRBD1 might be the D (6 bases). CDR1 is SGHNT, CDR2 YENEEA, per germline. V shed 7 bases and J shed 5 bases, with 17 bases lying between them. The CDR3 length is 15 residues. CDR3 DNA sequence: TGTGCCAGCACCTCACTACGGACAGTAACCGGGGAGCTGTTTTTT. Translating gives CASTSLRTVTGELFF.

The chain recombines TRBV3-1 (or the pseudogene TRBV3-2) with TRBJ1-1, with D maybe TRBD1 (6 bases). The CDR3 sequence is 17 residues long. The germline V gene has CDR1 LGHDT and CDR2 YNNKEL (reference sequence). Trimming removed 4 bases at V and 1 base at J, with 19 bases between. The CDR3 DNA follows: TGTGCCAGCAGCCCTTCAGAGGGGGGGATTGGGAACACTGAAGCTTTCTTT. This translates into CASSPSEGGIGNTEAFF.

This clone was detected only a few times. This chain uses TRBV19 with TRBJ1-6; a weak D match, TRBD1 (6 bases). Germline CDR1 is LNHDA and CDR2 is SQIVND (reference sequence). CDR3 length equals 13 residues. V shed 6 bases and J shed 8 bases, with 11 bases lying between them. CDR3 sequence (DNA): TGTGCCAGTAGGCACAGGGCCGATTCACCCCTCCACTTT. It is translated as CASRHRADSPLHF.

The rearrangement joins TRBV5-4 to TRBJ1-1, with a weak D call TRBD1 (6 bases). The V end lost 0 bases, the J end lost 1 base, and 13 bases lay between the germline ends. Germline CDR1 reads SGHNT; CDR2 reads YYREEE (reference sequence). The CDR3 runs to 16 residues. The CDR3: CASSLVLWGQNTEAFF. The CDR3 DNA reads TGTGCCAGCAGCTTGGTGTTATGGGGGCAGAACACTGAAGCTTTCTTT.

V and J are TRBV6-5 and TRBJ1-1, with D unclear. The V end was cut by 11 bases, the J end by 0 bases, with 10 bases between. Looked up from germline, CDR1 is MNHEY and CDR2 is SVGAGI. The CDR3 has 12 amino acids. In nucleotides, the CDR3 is TGTGCCCCCTCTCGGTTGAACACTGAAGCTTTCTTT. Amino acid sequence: CAPSRLNTEAFF.

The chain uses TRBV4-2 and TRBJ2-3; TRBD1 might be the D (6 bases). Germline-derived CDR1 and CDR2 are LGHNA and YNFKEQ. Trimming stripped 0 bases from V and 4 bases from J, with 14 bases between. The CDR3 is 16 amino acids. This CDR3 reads CASSQEMAGVSDTQYF. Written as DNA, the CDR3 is TGTGCCAGCAGCCAAGAAATGGCAGGGGTGTCAGATACGCAGTATTTT.

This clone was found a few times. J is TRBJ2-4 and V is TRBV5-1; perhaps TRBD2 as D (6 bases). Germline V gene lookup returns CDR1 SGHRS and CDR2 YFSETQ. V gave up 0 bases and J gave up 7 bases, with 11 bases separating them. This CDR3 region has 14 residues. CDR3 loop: CASSLVGGLNIQYF. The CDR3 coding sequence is TGCGCCAGCAGCTTGGTAGGAGGGCTGAACATTCAGTACTTC.

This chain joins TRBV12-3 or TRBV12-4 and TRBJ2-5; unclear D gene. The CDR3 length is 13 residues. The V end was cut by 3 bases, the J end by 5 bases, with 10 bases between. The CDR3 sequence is CASSFWPQETQYF. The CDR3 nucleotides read TGTGCCAGCAGTTTCTGGCCCCAGGAGACCCAGTACTTC.

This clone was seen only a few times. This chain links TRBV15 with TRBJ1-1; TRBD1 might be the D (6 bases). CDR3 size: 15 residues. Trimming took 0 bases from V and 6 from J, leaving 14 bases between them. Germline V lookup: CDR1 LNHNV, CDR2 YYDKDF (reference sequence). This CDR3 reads CATSRDLTGLAEAFF. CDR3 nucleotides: TGTGCCACCAGCAGAGATCTCACAGGGTTAGCTGAAGCTTTCTTT. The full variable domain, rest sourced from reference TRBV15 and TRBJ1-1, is DAMVIQNPRYQVTQFGKPVTLSCSQTLNHNVMYWYQQKSSQAPKLLFHYYDKDFNNEADTPDNFQSRRPNTSFCFLDIRSPGLGDTAMYLCATSRDLTGLAEAFFGQGTRLTVV.

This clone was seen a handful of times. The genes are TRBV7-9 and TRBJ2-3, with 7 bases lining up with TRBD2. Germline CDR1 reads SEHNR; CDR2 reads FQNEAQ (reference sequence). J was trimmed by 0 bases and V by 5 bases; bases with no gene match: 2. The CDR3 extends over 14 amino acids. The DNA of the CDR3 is TGTGCCAGCAGCCTGACTAGCAGCACAGATACGCAGTATTTT. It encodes CASSLTSSTDTQYF.

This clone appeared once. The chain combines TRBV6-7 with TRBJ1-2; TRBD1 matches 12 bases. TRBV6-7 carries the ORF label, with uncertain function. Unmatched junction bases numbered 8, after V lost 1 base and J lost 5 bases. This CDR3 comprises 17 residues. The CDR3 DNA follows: TGTGCCAGCAGTTACTGCCACCGGGACAGGGGGCAATATGGCTACACCTTC. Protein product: CASSYCHRDRGQYGYTF.